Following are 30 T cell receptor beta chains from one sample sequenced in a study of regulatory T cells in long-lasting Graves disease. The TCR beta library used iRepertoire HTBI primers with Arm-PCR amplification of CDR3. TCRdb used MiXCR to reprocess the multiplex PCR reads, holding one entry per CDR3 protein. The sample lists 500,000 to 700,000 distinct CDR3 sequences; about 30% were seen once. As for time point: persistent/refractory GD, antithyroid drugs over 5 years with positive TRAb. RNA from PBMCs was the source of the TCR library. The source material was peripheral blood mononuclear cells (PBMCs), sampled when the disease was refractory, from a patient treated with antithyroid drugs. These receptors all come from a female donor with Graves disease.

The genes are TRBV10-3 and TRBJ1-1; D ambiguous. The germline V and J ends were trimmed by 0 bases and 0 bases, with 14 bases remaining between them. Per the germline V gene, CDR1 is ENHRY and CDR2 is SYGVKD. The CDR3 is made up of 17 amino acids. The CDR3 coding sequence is TGTGCCATCAGTGAGTCGAAGGCCCCGGCCCTGAACACTGAAGCTTTCTTT. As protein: CAISESKAPALNTEAFF.

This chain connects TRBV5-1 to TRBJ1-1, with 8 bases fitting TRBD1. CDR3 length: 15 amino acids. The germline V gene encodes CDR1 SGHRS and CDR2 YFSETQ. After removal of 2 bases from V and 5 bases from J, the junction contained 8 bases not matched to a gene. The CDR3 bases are TGCGCCAGCAGCTTAAGGACAGGGCAGCCGACTGAAGCTTTCTTT. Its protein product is CASSLRTGQPTEAFF.

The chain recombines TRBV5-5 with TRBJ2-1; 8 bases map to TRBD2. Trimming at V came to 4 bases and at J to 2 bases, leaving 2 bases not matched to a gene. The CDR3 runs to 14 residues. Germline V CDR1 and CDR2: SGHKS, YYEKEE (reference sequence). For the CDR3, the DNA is TGTGCCAGCAGCGGCGGGGGGCCCTACAATGAGCAGTTCTTC. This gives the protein CASSGGGPYNEQFF. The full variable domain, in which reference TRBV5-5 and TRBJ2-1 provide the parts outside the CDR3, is DAGVTQSPTHLIKTRGQQVTLRCSPISGHKSVSWYQQVLGQGPQFIFQYYEKEERGRGNFPDRFSARQFPNYSSELNVNALLLGDSALYLCASSGGGPYNEQFFGPGTRLTVL.

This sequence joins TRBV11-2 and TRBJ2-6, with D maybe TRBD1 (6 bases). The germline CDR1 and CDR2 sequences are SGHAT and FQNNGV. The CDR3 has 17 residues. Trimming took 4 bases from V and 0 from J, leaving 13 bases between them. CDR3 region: CASSSQGMISGANVLTF. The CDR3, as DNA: TGTGCCAGCAGCTCACAGGGCATGATCTCTGGGGCCAACGTCCTGACTTTC. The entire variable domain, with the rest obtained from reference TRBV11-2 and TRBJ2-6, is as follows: EAGVAQSPRYKIIEKRQSVAFWCNPISGHATLYWYQQILGQGPKLLIQFQNNGVVDDSQLPKDRFSAERLKGVDSTLKIQPAKLEDSAVYLCASSSQGMISGANVLTFGAGSRLTVL.

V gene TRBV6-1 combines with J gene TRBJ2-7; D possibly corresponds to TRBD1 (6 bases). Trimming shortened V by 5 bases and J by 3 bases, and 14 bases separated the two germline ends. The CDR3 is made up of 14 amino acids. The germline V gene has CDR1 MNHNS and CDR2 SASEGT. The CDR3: CASSQRQDRYEQYF. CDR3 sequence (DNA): TGTGCCAGCAGTCAACGACAGGATCGCTACGAGCAGTACTTC.

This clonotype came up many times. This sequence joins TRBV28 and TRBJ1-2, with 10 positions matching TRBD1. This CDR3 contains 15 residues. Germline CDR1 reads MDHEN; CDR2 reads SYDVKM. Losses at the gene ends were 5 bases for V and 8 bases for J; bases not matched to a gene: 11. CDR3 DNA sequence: TGTGCCAGCAGTCTACACGGACAGGGGGGTTCCGGCTACACCTTC. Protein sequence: CASSLHGQGGSGYTF.

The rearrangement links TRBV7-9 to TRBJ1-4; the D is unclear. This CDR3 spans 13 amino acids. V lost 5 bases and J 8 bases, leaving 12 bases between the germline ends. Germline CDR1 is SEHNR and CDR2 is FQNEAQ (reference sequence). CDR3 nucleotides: TGTGCCAGCAGCCGGTCGGGGTCAGAAAAACTGTTTTTT. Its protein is CASSRSGSEKLFF.

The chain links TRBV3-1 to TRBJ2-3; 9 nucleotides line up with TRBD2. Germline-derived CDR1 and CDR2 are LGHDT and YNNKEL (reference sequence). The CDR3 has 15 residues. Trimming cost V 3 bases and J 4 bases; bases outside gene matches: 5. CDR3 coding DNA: TGTGCCAGCAGCCACTGGACTAGCGCTGCAGATACGCAGTATTTT. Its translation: CASSHWTSAADTQYF.

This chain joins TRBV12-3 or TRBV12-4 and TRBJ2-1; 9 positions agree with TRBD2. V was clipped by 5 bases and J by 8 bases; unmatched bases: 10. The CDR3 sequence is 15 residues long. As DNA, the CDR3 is TGTGCCAGCAGTCCTAGAAGTAGCGGGAGCTATGAGCAGTTCTTC. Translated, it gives CASSPRSSGSYEQFF.

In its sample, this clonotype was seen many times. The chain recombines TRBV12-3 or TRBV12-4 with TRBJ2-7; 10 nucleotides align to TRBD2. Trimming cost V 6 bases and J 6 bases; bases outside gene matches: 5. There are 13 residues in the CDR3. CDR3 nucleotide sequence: TGTGCCAGCAGCCCTAGCGGGAGCCCCGAGCAGTACTTC. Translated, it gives CASSPSGSPEQYF.

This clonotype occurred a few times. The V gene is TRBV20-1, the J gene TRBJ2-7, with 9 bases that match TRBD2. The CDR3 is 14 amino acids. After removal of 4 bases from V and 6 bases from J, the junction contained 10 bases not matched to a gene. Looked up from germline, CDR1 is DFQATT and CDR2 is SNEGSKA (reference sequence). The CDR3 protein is CSATRFSGRGEQYF. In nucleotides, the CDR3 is TGCAGTGCTACGCGTTTTAGCGGGAGAGGCGAGCAGTACTTC.

CDR3 nucleotides: TGCGCCAGCAGCCCCAGGGGGTCTTTGGGGTATGGCTACACCTTC. It codes for CASSPRGSLGYGYTF. The chain is built from TRBV4-1 and TRBJ1-2; 7 nucleotides align to TRBD1. The CDR3 runs to 15 residues. V lost 4 bases to trimming and J lost 5 bases; unmatched junction nucleotides: 10. The germline V gene has CDR1 MGHRA and CDR2 YSYEKL.

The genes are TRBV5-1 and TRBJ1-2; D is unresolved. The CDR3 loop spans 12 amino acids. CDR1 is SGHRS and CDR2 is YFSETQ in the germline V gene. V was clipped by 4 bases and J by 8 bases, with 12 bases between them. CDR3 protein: CASSVGWGGYTF. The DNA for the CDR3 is TGCGCCAGCAGCGTAGGGTGGGGAGGCTACACCTTC. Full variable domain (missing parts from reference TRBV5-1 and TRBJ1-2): KAGVTQTPRYLIKTRGQQVTLSCSPISGHRSVSWYQQTPGQGLQFLFEYFSETQRNKGNFPGRFSGRQFSNSRSEMNVSTLELGDSALYLCASSVGWGGYTFGSGTRLTVV.

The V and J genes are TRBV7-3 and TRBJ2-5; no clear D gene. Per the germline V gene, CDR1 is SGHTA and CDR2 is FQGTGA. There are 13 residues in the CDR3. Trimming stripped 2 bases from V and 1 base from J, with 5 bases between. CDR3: CASSLPIQETQYF. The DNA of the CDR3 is TGTGCCAGCAGCTTACCCATCCAAGAGACCCAGTACTTC.

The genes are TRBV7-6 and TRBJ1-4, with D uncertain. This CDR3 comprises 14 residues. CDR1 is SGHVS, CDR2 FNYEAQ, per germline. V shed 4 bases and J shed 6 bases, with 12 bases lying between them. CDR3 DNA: TGTGCCAGCAGCTCACGCCGTCGTGATGAAAAACTGTTTTTT. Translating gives CASSSRRRDEKLFF.

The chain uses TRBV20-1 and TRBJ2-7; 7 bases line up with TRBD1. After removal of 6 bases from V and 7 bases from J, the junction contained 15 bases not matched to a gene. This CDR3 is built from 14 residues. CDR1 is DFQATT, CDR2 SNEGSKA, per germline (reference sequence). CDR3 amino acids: CSAARGPGAREQYF. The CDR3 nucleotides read TGCAGTGCCGCTAGGGGGCCAGGGGCGAGGGAGCAGTACTTC.

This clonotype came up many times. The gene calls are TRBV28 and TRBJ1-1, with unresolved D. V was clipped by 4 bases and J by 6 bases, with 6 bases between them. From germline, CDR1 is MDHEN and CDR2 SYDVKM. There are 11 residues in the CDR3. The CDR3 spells CASSSIPEAFF. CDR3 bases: TGTGCCAGCAGTTCCATTCCTGAAGCTTTCTTT.

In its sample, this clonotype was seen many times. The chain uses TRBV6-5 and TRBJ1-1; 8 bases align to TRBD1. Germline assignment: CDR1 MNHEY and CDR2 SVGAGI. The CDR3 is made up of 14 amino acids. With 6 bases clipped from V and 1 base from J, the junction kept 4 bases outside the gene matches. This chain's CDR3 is CASSYRGTNTEAFF. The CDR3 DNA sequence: TGTGCCAGCAGCTACAGGGGGACGAACACTGAAGCTTTCTTT.

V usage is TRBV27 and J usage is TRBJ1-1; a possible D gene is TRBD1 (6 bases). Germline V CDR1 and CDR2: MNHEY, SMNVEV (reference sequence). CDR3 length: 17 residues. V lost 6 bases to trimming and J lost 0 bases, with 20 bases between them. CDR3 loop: CASSQTGQGSMNTEAFF. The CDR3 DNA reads TGTGCCAGCAGCCAGACAGGCCAGGGGTCCATGAACACTGAAGCTTTCTTT.

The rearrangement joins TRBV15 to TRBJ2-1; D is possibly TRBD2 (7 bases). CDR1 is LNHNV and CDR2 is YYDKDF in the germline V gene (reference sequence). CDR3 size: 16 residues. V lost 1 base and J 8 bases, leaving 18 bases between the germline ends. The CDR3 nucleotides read TGTGCCACCAGCAGAGCCGGGACTAATAGGGGGGATGAGCAGTTCTTC. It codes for CATSRAGTNRGDEQFF.

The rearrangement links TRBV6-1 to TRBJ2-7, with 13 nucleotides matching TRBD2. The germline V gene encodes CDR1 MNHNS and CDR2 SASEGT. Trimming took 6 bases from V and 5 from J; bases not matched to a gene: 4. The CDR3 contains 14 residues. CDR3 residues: CASSRGTSGDEQYF. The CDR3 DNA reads TGTGCCAGCAGCCGAGGGACTAGCGGGGACGAGCAGTACTTC.

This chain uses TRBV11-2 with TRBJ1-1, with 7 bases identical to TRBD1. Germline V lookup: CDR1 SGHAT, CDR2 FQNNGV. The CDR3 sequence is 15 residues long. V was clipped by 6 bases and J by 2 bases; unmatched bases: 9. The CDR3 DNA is TGTGCCAGCAGGCCAATACAGGGGACCAACACTGAAGCTTTCTTT. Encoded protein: CASRPIQGTNTEAFF.

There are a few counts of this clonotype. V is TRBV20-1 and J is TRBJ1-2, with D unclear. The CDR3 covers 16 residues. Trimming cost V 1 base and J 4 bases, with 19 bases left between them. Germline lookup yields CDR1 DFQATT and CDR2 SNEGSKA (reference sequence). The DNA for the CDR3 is TGCAGTGCTAGAGTTAATTGGGAAGGGTTGGGCTATGGCTACACCTTC. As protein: CSARVNWEGLGYGYTF.

The CDR3 here is CSARDQDGYTF. In DNA form, the CDR3 reads TGCAGTGCTAGAGATCAGGATGGCTACACCTTC. The chain has TRBV20-1 and TRBJ1-2; D is unclear. The germline V gene has CDR1 DFQATT and CDR2 SNEGSKA (reference sequence). This CDR3 has 11 amino acids. V lost 0 bases and J lost 6, with 5 bases in between.

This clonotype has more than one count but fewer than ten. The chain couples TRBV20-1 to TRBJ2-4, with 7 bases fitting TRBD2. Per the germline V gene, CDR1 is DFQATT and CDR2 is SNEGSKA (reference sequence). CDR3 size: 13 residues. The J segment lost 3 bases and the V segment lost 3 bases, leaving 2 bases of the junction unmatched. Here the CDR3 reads CSASSGGKNIQYF. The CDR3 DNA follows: TGCAGTGCTAGTTCGGGGGGCAAAAACATTCAGTACTTC.

The CDR3 bases are TGTGCCAGTAGTACACAGGGGTACTATGGCTACACCTTC. Translation: CASSTQGYYGYTF. This rearrangement joins TRBV19 to TRBJ1-2; 7 bases line up with TRBD1. The V gene's germline CDR1 is LNHDA and CDR2 SQIVND (reference sequence). Trimming at V came to 4 bases and at J to 3 bases, leaving 2 bases not matched to a gene. The CDR3 totals 13 residues.

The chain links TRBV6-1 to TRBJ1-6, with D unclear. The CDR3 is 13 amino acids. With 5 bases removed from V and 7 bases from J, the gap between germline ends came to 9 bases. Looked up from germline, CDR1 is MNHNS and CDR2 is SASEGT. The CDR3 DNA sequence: TGTGCCAGCAGTCGAGCTCAAAATTCACCCCTCCACTTT. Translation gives CASSRAQNSPLHF.

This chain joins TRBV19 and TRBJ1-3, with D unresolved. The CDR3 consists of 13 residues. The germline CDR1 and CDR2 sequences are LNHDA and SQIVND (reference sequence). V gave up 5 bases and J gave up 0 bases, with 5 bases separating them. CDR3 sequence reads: CASSFYSGNTIYF. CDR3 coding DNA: TGTGCCAGTAGTTTTTACTCTGGAAACACCATATATTTT.

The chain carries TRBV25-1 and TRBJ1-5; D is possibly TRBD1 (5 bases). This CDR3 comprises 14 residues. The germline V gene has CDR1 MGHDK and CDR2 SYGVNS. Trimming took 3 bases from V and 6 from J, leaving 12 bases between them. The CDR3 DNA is TGTGCCAGCAGTGATCTGGACATCGCTCAGCCCCAGCATTTT. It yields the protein CASSDLDIAQPQHF.

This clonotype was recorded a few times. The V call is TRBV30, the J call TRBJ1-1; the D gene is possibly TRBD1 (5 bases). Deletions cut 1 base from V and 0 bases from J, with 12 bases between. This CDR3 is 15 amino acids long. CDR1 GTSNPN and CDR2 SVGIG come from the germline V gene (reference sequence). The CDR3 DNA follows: TGTGCCTGGAGTGGGGAGGGGAGATTGAACACTGAAGCTTTCTTT. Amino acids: CAWSGEGRLNTEAFF.